Listed here are 16 T cell receptor beta chains from one sample, sequenced in a study of T-cell reconstitution after alpha-beta-depleted transplantation in children. Unique molecular identifiers were used to barcode this TCRbeta library. A single record per CDR3 protein comes from TCRdb applying MiXCR to the PCR reads. The sample lists 200,000 or so distinct CDR3 sequences, approximately 6% seen once, with under 5% in the top ten. This specimen consisted of PBMCs, obtained before TCRalphabeta/CD19-depleted stem cell transplant. The receptors derive from a girl in the first two years of life with combined immunodeficiency, due to receive a stem cell transplant.

This clonotype was detected many times. The rearrangement uses TRBV7-9 and TRBJ2-1; D unclear. Germline V gene data show CDR1 as SEHNR and CDR2 as FQNEAQ (reference sequence). Trimming took off 4 bases at V and 8 bases at J, with 6 bases between the two ends. This CDR3 has 11 residues. CDR3 nucleotides: TGTGCCAGCAGCTCAGCTTATGAGCAGTTCTTC. Its protein is CASSSAYEQFF. The full variable domain, with the rest looked up from reference TRBV7-9 and TRBJ2-1, is DTGVSQNPRHKITKRGQNVTFRCDPISEHNRLYWYRQTLGQGPEFLTYFQNEAQLEKSRLLSDRFSAERPKGSFSTLEIQRTEQGDSAMYLCASSSAYEQFFGPGTRLTVL.

In its sample, this clonotype was seen many times. This chain connects TRBV28 to TRBJ2-3, with unresolved D. The germline V and J ends were trimmed by 2 bases and 6 bases, with 9 bases remaining between them. The germline CDR1 and CDR2 sequences are MDHEN and SYDVKM. This CDR3 spans 13 amino acids. The CDR3: CASSLLIGDTQYF. CDR3 bases: TGTGCCAGCAGTTTACTTATCGGTGATACGCAGTATTTT.

This clonotype was observed at least ten times. V is TRBV20-1 and J is TRBJ2-3, with 7 bases fitting TRBD1. This CDR3 has 14 amino acids. V lost 0 bases to trimming and J lost 3 bases; unmatched junction nucleotides: 3. Per the germline V gene, CDR1 is DFQATT and CDR2 is SNEGSKA (reference sequence). CDR3 protein: CSARDRQGTDTQYF. DNA for the CDR3: TGCAGTGCTAGAGACCGACAGGGAACAGATACGCAGTATTTT.

The table lists this clonotype with many counts. The chain employs TRBV12-3 or TRBV12-4 and TRBJ2-3, with 12 bases fitting TRBD2. The CDR3 length is 15 residues. V lost 6 bases, J lost 2 bases, and 3 bases stayed unmatched. The CDR3 bases are TGTGCCAGCAGGAGACTAGCGGGGGACACAGATACGCAGTATTTT. It is translated as CASRRLAGDTDTQYF.

This clonotype has ten or more counts. The rearrangement links TRBV4-1 to TRBJ2-7; 14 bases agree with TRBD2. CDR1 is MGHRA, CDR2 YSYEKL, per germline. The CDR3 contains 19 residues. Trimming cost V 4 bases and J 5 bases; bases outside gene matches: 16. CDR3 nucleotide sequence: TGCGCCAGCAGCCGGATCGGACTAGCGGGGGGAAACCAGGGTAACGAGCAGTACTTC. It yields the protein CASSRIGLAGGNQGNEQYF.

This clonotype has ten or more counts. As DNA, the CDR3 is TGCAGCTTAACCGGGACTAGCTTCGGTGAGCAGTTCTTC. Encoded protein: CSLTGTSFGEQFF. The V call is TRBV29-1, the J call TRBJ2-1; TRBD2 aligns across 9 bases. Germline loops: CDR1 SQVTM, CDR2 ANQGSEA. J gave up 9 bases and V 8 bases, and 11 bases lay outside the gene matches. The CDR3 is 13 residues long.

The V call is TRBV12-3 or TRBV12-4, the J call TRBJ2-3, with TRBD2 matching 11 bases. The CDR3 sequence is 15 residues long. The junction had 4 bases not matched to a gene; V was cut back by 5 bases and J by 3 bases. The CDR3 nucleotides read TGTGCCAGCAGTCCGACTAGCGGGGCAACAGATACGCAGTATTTT. Translating it yields CASSPTSGATDTQYF.

This clonotype was counted many times. The J gene is TRBJ2-1, the V gene TRBV28, with TRBD2 matching over 9 bases. The trim removed 3 bases at V and 4 bases at J, leaving 4 bases unmatched. Looked up from germline, CDR1 is MDHEN and CDR2 is SYDVKM. The CDR3 totals 15 residues. The CDR3 protein is CASSFAGGMYNEQFF. The CDR3 region has the DNA TGTGCCAGCAGTTTCGCGGGAGGGATGTACAATGAGCAGTTCTTC.

The rearrangement joins TRBV20-1 to TRBJ2-7; 7 bases agree with TRBD1. The V and J ends lost 6 bases and 6 bases, in that order; junction bases with no gene match: 8. The germline V gene has CDR1 DFQATT and CDR2 SNEGSKA (reference sequence). The CDR3 sequence is 12 residues long. CDR3 sequence reads: CSASEQGSEQYF. The CDR3 DNA reads TGCAGTGCGTCCGAACAGGGGTCCGAGCAGTACTTC.

This clonotype was seen once. A much larger clone differs by one base, so this may be a read error. The V call is TRBV7-2, the J call TRBJ2-7; D ambiguous. CDR1 is SGHTA, CDR2 FQGNSA, per germline. CDR3 size: 15 residues. The V end lost 5 bases, the J end lost 3 bases, and 17 bases lay between the germline ends. The CDR3 loop reads CASSRAASSLYEQYF. In DNA form, the CDR3 reads TGTGCCAGCAGCCGGGCCGCGTCCTCCCTCTACGAGCAGTACTTC.

This clonotype was seen ten or more times. The rearrangement joins TRBV9 to TRBJ2-3; 10 nucleotides line up with TRBD2. V shed 0 bases and J 1 base; nucleotides not matched to a gene: 2. The CDR3 sequence is 16 residues long. Germline lookup yields CDR1 SGDLS and CDR2 YYNGEE. CDR3 coding DNA: TGTGCCAGCAGCGTAGGGCTAGCGGGAGGCACAGATACGCAGTATTTT. Amino acid sequence: CASSVGLAGGTDTQYF. Based on the CDR3 plus reference TRBV9 and TRBJ2-3, the full variable domain is DSGVTQTPKHLITATGQRVTLRCSPRSGDLSVYWYQQSLDQGLQFLIQYYNGEERAKGNILERFSAQQFPDLHSELNLSSLELGDSALYFCASSVGLAGGTDTQYFGPGTRLTVL.

This clonotype came up many times. This chain connects TRBV28 to TRBJ1-2; D not resolved. The V end was cut by 2 bases, the J end by 8 bases, with 12 bases between. This CDR3 contains 13 residues. From germline, CDR1 is MDHEN and CDR2 SYDVKM. The CDR3 DNA reads as TGTGCCAGCAGTTTAGAGGTCAGAGCCGGCTACACCTTC. It yields the protein CASSLEVRAGYTF.

This clonotype was detected a few times. This chain links TRBV5-6 with TRBJ1-6; D perhaps matches TRBD1 (6 bases). Per the germline V gene, CDR1 is SGHDT and CDR2 is YYEEEE. Between the trimmed V and J ends, which lost 3 bases and 7 bases, there was a span of 17 bases. The CDR3 sequence is 16 residues long. The CDR3, as DNA: TGTGCCAGCAGCTCAGGGGCAGGGAGGTCGAATTCACCCCTCCACTTT. This encodes CASSSGAGRSNSPLHF.

This clonotype was picked up many times. The rearrangement links TRBV12-3 or TRBV12-4 to TRBJ2-5; the D gene is possibly TRBD1 (6 bases). The CDR3 runs 15 residues. The V end lost 6 bases, the J end lost 1 base, and 15 bases lay between the germline ends. The chain's CDR3 is CASSPITGSQETQYF. Here the CDR3 DNA reads TGTGCCAGCAGCCCAATAACAGGGTCCCAAGAGACCCAGTACTTC.

This clonotype has at least ten counts. The rearrangement joins TRBV20-1 to TRBJ1-2, with unresolved D. The V and J ends lost 5 bases and 5 bases respectively, with 18 bases between them. From germline, CDR1 is DFQATT and CDR2 SNEGSKA (reference sequence). The CDR3 is 14 amino acids. CDR3 residues: CSAHSASLLYGYTF. The CDR3, as DNA: TGCAGTGCTCACTCGGCCAGCCTACTTTATGGCTACACCTTC.

At least ten counts were recorded for this clonotype. The rearrangement joins TRBV6-2 or TRBV6-3 to TRBJ2-2; maybe TRBD1 (5 bases). From germline, CDR1 is MNHEY and CDR2 SVGEGT. The CDR3 sequence is 15 residues long. The V end was cut by 3 bases, the J end by 1 base, with 9 bases between. In DNA, the CDR3 is TGTGCCAGCAGTTATTTCGACAGGAACACCGGGGAGCTGTTTTTT. This translates into CASSYFDRNTGELFF.